This is a list of T cell receptor beta chains from one sample in a study of T-cell memory formation after mild COVID-19. Via MiXCR, TCRdb re-called the 5' RACE reads, giving one row per CDR3 protein. The sample lists 89,000 or so distinct CDR3 sequences, 9.5% to 15% occurring once. Sample: PBMCs or a T cell subset sorted from them (not recorded which). The receptors were gathered from a man aged 18-30 years who had mild COVID-19 (a few samples of this study predate the infection). Cell type and time point are not known. Each CDR3 is given with its conserved first and last residue. D genes are given only for firm matches. Some rows mark clone size as missing; the rest say once, few, many or name a class of expanded clone.

size	V	J	D	CDR3	DNA
NA	TRBV11-2	TRBJ2-7	NA	CASSLNWEQYF	TGTGCCAGCAGCCTTAATTGGGAGCAGTACTTC
few	TRBV7-6	TRBJ1-2	NA	CASSLGRFGGYTF	TGTGCCAGCAGCCTTGGGAGGTTCGGCGGCTACACCTTC
NA	TRBV27	TRBJ1-5	NA	CASSLVQGSNQPQHF	TGTGCCAGCAGTTTGGTTCAGGGGAGCAATCAGCCCCAGCATTTT
few	TRBV12-3/TRBV12-4	TRBJ1-6	NA	CASSLTADNSPLHF	TGTGCCAGCAGTTTAACAGCAGATAATTCACCCCTCCACTTT
few	TRBV11-2	TRBJ2-5	NA	CASSQRGFLETQYF	TGTGCCAGCAGCCAGAGGGGGTTTTTGGAGACCCAGTACTTC
NA	TRBV7-9	TRBJ2-1	NA	CASSLAQGIRYEQFF	TGTGCCAGCAGTCTTGCACAGGGAATACGTTACGAGCAGTTCTTC
NA	TRBV14	TRBJ2-5	NA	CASSLHRAQETQYF	TGTGCCAGCAGCCTGCACAGGGCGCAAGAGACCCAGTACTTC
many	TRBV7-9	TRBJ1-1	NA	CASSLGTAWNTEAFF	TGTGCCAGCAGCTTAGGGACGGCTTGGAACACTGAAGCTTTCTTT
NA	TRBV4-1	TRBJ2-1	NA	CASSQAGGVRDPLAQQFF	TGCGCCAGCAGCCAAGCCGGGGGCGTCCGGGACCCCCTAGCCCAACAGTTCTTC
NA	TRBV12-3/TRBV12-4	TRBJ2-7	TRBD1	CASSLRWDSSYEQYF	TGTGCCAGCAGTTTAAGGTGGGACAGCTCCTACGAGCAGTACTTC
few	TRBV29-1	TRBJ1-2	TRBD1	CSATGTGVPYGYTF	TGCAGCGCGACCGGGACAGGGGTTCCCTATGGCTACACCTTC
NA	TRBV11-2	TRBJ2-7	NA	CASSLAALSYEQYF	TGTGCCAGCAGCTTAGCCGCCTTATCCTACGAGCAGTACTTC
NA	TRBV19	TRBJ1-2	TRBD1	CASKTTGPYGYTF	TGTGCCAGTAAAACGACAGGGCCTTATGGCTACACCTTC
NA	TRBV9	TRBJ2-7	NA	CASSAYGQPYEQYF	TGTGCCAGCAGCGCCTATGGACAGCCCTACGAGCAGTACTTC
few	TRBV4-1	TRBJ1-1	TRBD1	CASSQARQGGKNTEAFF	TGCGCCAGCAGCCAAGCCAGACAGGGAGGAAAGAACACTGAAGCTTTCTTT
NA	TRBV6-5	TRBJ1-1	NA	CASSYFLFPAEQLNTEAFF	TGTGCCAGCAGTTACTTCCTTTTCCCCGCGGAACAGCTGAACACTGAAGCTTTCTTT
NA	TRBV6-1	TRBJ2-5	NA	CASFEVGPSETQYF	TGTGCCAGCTTCGAGGTCGGGCCCTCAGAGACCCAGTACTTC
NA	TRBV9	TRBJ1-2	NA	CASSVAESANYGYTF	TGTGCCAGCAGCGTAGCTGAGAGCGCTAACTATGGCTACACCTTC
NA	TRBV6-2/TRBV6-3	TRBJ2-1	TRBD2	CASHTLADSYNEQFF	TGTGCCAGCCATACCCTAGCGGACTCCTACAATGAGCAGTTCTTC
NA	TRBV13	TRBJ1-6	NA	CASSPRGVEPNSPLHF	TGTGCCAGCAGCCCCCGGGGAGTCGAGCCTAATTCACCCCTCCACTTT
once	TRBV5-1	TRBJ2-5	NA	CASSSVSWRETQYF	TGCGCCAGCAGCTCCGTTTCCTGGCGGGAGACCCAGTACTTC
few	TRBV7-2	TRBJ2-3	TRBD2	CASSLGAGGDTQYF	TGTGCCAGCAGCTTAGGTGCGGGGGGGGATACGCAGTATTTT
few	TRBV10-2	TRBJ2-1	NA	CASSESAAGYNEQFF	TGCGCCAGCAGTGAGTCGGCTGCGGGGTACAATGAGCAGTTCTTC
few	TRBV19	TRBJ1-2	NA	CASSPSRRHYGYTF	TGTGCCAGTAGTCCCTCACGGCGGCACTATGGCTACACCTTC
few	TRBV9	TRBJ1-6	NA	CASSFGRESPLHF	TGTGCCAGCAGCTTCGGACGGGAATCACCCCTCCACTTT
few	TRBV6-5	TRBJ1-2	NA	CASSYPRGHGYTF	TGTGCCAGCAGTTACCCCCGGGGCCATGGCTACACCTTC
few	TRBV6-5	TRBJ1-2	NA	CASASGRQSYGYTF	TGTGCCAGCGCCTCGGGCAGGCAAAGCTATGGCTACACCTTC
NA	TRBV7-9	TRBJ1-1	NA	CASSSPYGWNTEAFEAFF	TGTGCCAGCAGCTCTCCCTACGGATGGAACACTGAAGCTTTTGAAGCTTTCTTT
NA	TRBV15	TRBJ2-3	TRBD2	CATSRDRSASGGLDTQYF	TGTGCCACCAGCAGAGATCGGTCCGCTAGCGGGGGTCTAGATACGCAGTATTTT
few	TRBV7-2	TRBJ1-1	NA	CASSLWGVRGTEAFF	TGTGCCAGCAGCCTCTGGGGGGTCCGGGGCACTGAAGCTTTCTTT
few	TRBV18	TRBJ1-5	TRBD1	CASSPDRERFGQPQHF	TGTGCCAGCTCACCGGACAGGGAGAGATTCGGACAGCCCCAGCATTTT
NA	TRBV5-1	TRBJ2-1	TRBD2	CASSLWPGRDNEQFF	TGCGCCAGCAGCTTGTGGCCAGGGAGGGACAATGAGCAGTTCTTC
NA	TRBV7-2	TRBJ2-1	NA	CASSPYGGGPYNEQFF	TGTGCCAGCAGCCCCTATGGCGGGGGCCCCTACAATGAGCAGTTCTTC
once	TRBV5-6	TRBJ2-5	NA	CASSLLLDKGGVTYQETQYF	TGTGCCAGCAGCTTGTTACTGGACAAAGGAGGGGTAACTTACCAAGAGACCCAGTACTTC
NA	TRBV29-1	TRBJ2-7	TRBD2	CSVVLAGDPGYEQYF	TGCAGCGTTGTACTAGCGGGGGACCCGGGCTACGAGCAGTACTTC
NA	TRBV20-1	TRBJ1-1	TRBD1	CRPTGGGMTEAFF	TGCAGGCCTACAGGGGGCGGGATGACTGAAGCTTTCTTT
NA	TRBV12-5	TRBJ1-5	NA	CASGRHTSNQPQHF	TGTGCTAGTGGTAGACATACTAGCAATCAGCCCCAGCATTTT
NA	TRBV6-2/TRBV6-3	TRBJ1-5	NA	CASSYPIEEHFANQPQHF	TGTGCCAGCAGTTACCCGATAGAAGAGCATTTCGCGAATCAGCCCCAGCATTTT
NA	TRBV4-2	TRBJ1-1	NA	CASSQDLSGLGEAFF	TGTGCCAGCAGCCAAGATTTATCGGGTTTGGGTGAAGCTTTCTTT
few	TRBV6-2/TRBV6-3	TRBJ1-1	TRBD1	CASSYQGARTEAFF	TGTGCCAGCAGCTACCAGGGGGCTAGGACTGAAGCTTTCTTT
many	TRBV4-1	TRBJ2-7	TRBD1	CASSPGGTGIYEQYF	TGCGCCAGCAGCCCGGGTGGGACAGGAATTTACGAGCAGTACTTC
many	TRBV7-9	TRBJ2-5	NA	CASSHQPKETQYF	TGTGCCAGCAGTCACCAACCCAAAGAGACCCAGTACTTC
few	TRBV3-1	TRBJ2-3	TRBD2	CASSLQPGLASTDTQYF	TGTGCCAGCAGCCTGCAACCGGGACTAGCGAGCACAGATACGCAGTATTTT
few	TRBV6-1	TRBJ2-3	NA	CACKLRGSIYF	TGTGCCTGCAAGTTGAGGGGTTCCATTTATTTT
NA	TRBV21-1	TRBJ1-1	NA	CASSRGQGAEAFF	TGTGCCAGCAGCAGAGGACAGGGCGCTGAAGCTTTCTTT
few	TRBV7-2	TRBJ2-7	NA	CASSFFGSYEQYF	TGTGCCAGCAGCTTCTTCGGGAGCTACGAGCAGTACTTC
NA	TRBV7-6	TRBJ2-5	NA	CASSAGLNRETQYF	TGTGCCAGCAGCGCAGGGTTGAACCGAGAGACCCAGTACTTC
NA	TRBV4-1	TRBJ2-3	NA	CASSQAPRGDTQYF	TGCGCCAGCAGCCAAGCCCCCCGGGGGGATACGCAGTATTTT
once	TRBV18	TRBJ1-1	TRBD1	CASSPTGDVTEAFF	TGTGCCAGCTCACCCACAGGGGATGTCACTGAAGCTTTCTTT
NA	TRBV30	TRBJ1-2	NA	CAWSVPRVRGYGYTF	TGTGCCTGGAGTGTACCGCGGGTTCGGGGCTATGGCTACACCTTC
NA	TRBV7-9	TRBJ2-2	NA	CASSPGAYSNTGELFF	TGTGCCAGCAGCCCAGGGGCGTACTCGAACACCGGGGAGCTGTTTTTT
NA	TRBV5-5	TRBJ1-1	TRBD1	CASSLDRGSEAFF	TGTGCCAGCAGCCTGGACAGGGGGTCAGAAGCTTTCTTT
NA	TRBV4-3	TRBJ2-5	NA	CASSQGPGETQYF	TGCGCCAGCAGCCAGGGGCCGGGTGAGACCCAGTACTTC
few	TRBV5-6	TRBJ1-5	NA	CASSSGVQPQHF	TGTGCCAGCAGTTCAGGGGTCCAGCCCCAGCATTTT